What follows are 27 T cell receptor beta chains derived from one specimen sequenced in a study of early T cells in non-severe SARS-CoV-2 infection. TCRdb reprocessed the 5' RACE reads with MiXCR, giving one entry per CDR3 protein. The sample has under 80,000 distinct CDR3 sequences, more than 9% seen once; the top ten hold 3.5% to 4.5%. The sequenced sample was whole blood. These receptor sequences come from an adult who was a healthcare worker with PCR-confirmed SARS-CoV-2 infection or an uninfected control (not recorded which).

This clonotype was counted between two and nine times. The V call is TRBV9, the J call TRBJ2-5; D is unresolved. The length of the CDR3 is 14 residues. With 2 bases removed from V and 3 bases from J, the gap between germline ends came to 11 bases. Germline V gives CDR1 SGDLS, CDR2 YYNGEE. CDR3: CASSVGPFEETQYF. The CDR3 coding sequence is TGTGCCAGCAGCGTCGGGCCGTTCGAAGAGACCCAGTACTTC.

The chain combines TRBV6-1 with TRBJ2-4; D is perhaps TRBD2 (7 bases). Germline CDR1 reads MNHNS; CDR2 reads SASEGT. The CDR3 totals 15 residues. V was cut by 7 bases and J by 0 bases, with 13 bases left in between. The CDR3 nucleotides are TGTGCCAGCACGGCTGGGGGGGCAGCCAAAAACATTCAGTACTTC. Encoded protein: CASTAGGAAKNIQYF.

This clonotype was counted at least ten times. The rearrangement joins TRBV7-3 to TRBJ2-1; 7 bases are shared with TRBD2. This CDR3 comprises 16 residues. Germline values: CDR1 SGHTA, CDR2 FQGTGA. Unmatched junction bases numbered 11, after V lost 4 bases and J lost 5 bases. The CDR3: CASSSRASGKNNEQFF. CDR3 DNA: TGTGCCAGCAGCTCCCGGGCTAGCGGTAAAAACAATGAGCAGTTCTTC.

The J gene is TRBJ2-7, the V gene TRBV7-9, with D tentatively TRBD2 (7 bases). The V end lost 5 bases, the J end lost 5 bases, and 19 bases lay between the germline ends. The germline V gene has CDR1 SEHNR and CDR2 FQNEAQ (reference sequence). The CDR3 has 15 amino acids. CDR3 coding DNA: TGTGCCAGCAGCCCCACGGGGGGCTTACCCCACGAGCAGTACTTC. Its protein is CASSPTGGLPHEQYF.

This clonotype showed up many times. The chain has TRBV27 and TRBJ2-3, with TRBD1 as a possible D gene (6 bases). The CDR3 contains 14 residues. The germline V and J ends were trimmed by 3 bases and 5 bases, with 12 bases remaining between them. The V gene's germline CDR1 is MNHEY and CDR2 SMNVEV (reference sequence). CDR3: CASSFAQGIDTQYF. The CDR3 DNA follows: TGTGCCAGCAGTTTTGCACAGGGCATAGATACGCAGTATTTT.

This clonotype was counted between two and nine times. The rearrangement uses TRBV11-1 and TRBJ2-3; D perhaps matches TRBD1 (5 bases). Germline V gene lookup returns CDR1 SGHAT and CDR2 FQDESV (reference sequence). V gave up 2 bases and J gave up 4 bases, with 19 bases separating them. CDR3 length: 17 amino acids. The CDR3 region has the DNA TGTGCCAGCAGCTTACCCGTGACCCAGGGTTACGCAGATACGCAGTATTTT. This encodes CASSLPVTQGYADTQYF.

The chain joins TRBV11-2 to TRBJ2-2, with a possible D match to TRBD1 (5 bases). Per the germline V gene, CDR1 is SGHAT and CDR2 is FQNNGV. V was shortened by 5 bases and J by 6 bases, with 19 bases between the two germline ends. This CDR3 region has 16 residues. The CDR3 coding sequence is TGTGCCAGCAGCATCACAGGCTCTCTTGGATCCGGGGAGCTGTTTTTT. Encoded protein: CASSITGSLGSGELFF.

This clonotype appeared a few times. The chain is built from TRBV3-1 and TRBJ2-7; D ambiguous. Germline V gene data show CDR1 as LGHDT and CDR2 as YNNKEL (reference sequence). CDR3 length: 14 residues. The germline V and J ends were trimmed by 0 bases and 6 bases, with 12 bases remaining between them. In DNA, the CDR3 is TGTGCCAGCAGCCAAGAGGACCTCCTTATCGAGCAGTACTTC. It encodes CASSQEDLLIEQYF.

The chain uses TRBV6-2 or TRBV6-3 and TRBJ2-1; D uncertain. The CDR3 has 15 residues. CDR1 and CDR2 from the germline V gene are MNHEY and SVGEGT. Trimming shortened V by 10 bases and J by 2 bases, and 18 bases separated the two germline ends. The CDR3 DNA follows: TGTGCCACCTTCTCAGCCGCCCGCGCCTACAATGAGCAGTTCTTC. Translated, it gives CATFSAARAYNEQFF.

This clonotype was seen a few times. The rearrangement joins TRBV2 to TRBJ2-7; 11 nucleotides agree with TRBD2. Germline V gives CDR1 SNHLY, CDR2 FYNNEI. This CDR3 is 14 amino acids long. J lost 0 bases, V lost 6 bases, and 1 base had no gene match. CDR3 residues: CASRLAGDSYEQYF. The CDR3 DNA sequence: TGTGCCAGCAGACTAGCGGGGGACTCCTACGAGCAGTACTTC.

This clonotype was picked up many times. The gene calls are TRBV5-1 and TRBJ2-7; 9 bases line up with TRBD1. Germline V gene data show CDR1 as SGHRS and CDR2 as YFSETQ. V shed 0 bases, J shed 5 bases, and the junction held 9 bases outside the gene matches. The CDR3 is 16 residues long. This CDR3 is CASSLGNRGLVDEQYF. CDR3 DNA: TGCGCCAGCAGCTTGGGGAACAGGGGGCTGGTCGACGAGCAGTACTTC. The full variable domain, with the rest looked up from reference TRBV5-1 and TRBJ2-7, is KAGVTQTPRYLIKTRGQQVTLSCSPISGHRSVSWYQQTPGQGLQFLFEYFSETQRNKGNFPGRFSGRQFSNSRSEMNVSTLELGDSALYLCASSLGNRGLVDEQYFGPGTRLTVT.

This clonotype has a handful of counts. The rearrangement joins TRBV4-1 to TRBJ1-5; no firm D call. The germline V gene encodes CDR1 MGHRA and CDR2 YSYEKL. V lost 1 base, J lost 3 bases, and 16 bases lay in between. This CDR3 has 17 residues. The CDR3 reads CASSQGFGGRNNQPQHF. CDR3 nucleotide sequence: TGCGCCAGCAGCCAAGGGTTTGGCGGACGCAACAATCAGCCCCAGCATTTT.

The sample holds a few counts of this clonotype. The gene calls are TRBV13 and TRBJ2-5, with 8 bases identical to TRBD2. J lost 5 bases, V lost 4 bases, and 3 bases had no gene match. This CDR3 is built from 13 residues. Per the germline V gene, CDR1 is PRHDT and CDR2 is FYEKMQ (reference sequence). CDR3 in amino acids: CASSSRLAETQYF. The DNA for the CDR3 is TGTGCCAGCAGCTCTCGACTAGCGGAGACCCAGTACTTC. The whole variable domain, remainder taken from reference TRBV13 and TRBJ2-5, is AAGVIQSPRHLIKEKRETATLKCYPIPRHDTVYWYQQGPGQDPQFLISFYEKMQSDKGSIPDRFSAQQFSDYHSELNMSSLELGDSALYFCASSSRLAETQYFGPGTRLLVL.

This clonotype was seen ten or more times. The rearrangement links TRBV27 to TRBJ1-5; no clear D. The length of the CDR3 is 16 residues. Trimming took off 0 bases at V and 0 bases at J, with 9 bases between the two ends. Germline V CDR1 and CDR2: MNHEY, SMNVEV (reference sequence). In nucleotides, the CDR3 is TGTGCCAGCAGTTTATCCCCCATGAGTAGCAATCAGCCCCAGCATTTT. Translation: CASSLSPMSSNQPQHF.

Only a few counts were recorded for this clonotype. The chain employs TRBV12-3 or TRBV12-4 and TRBJ2-2; no clear D gene. The length of the CDR3 is 15 residues. Deletions cut 3 bases from V and 0 bases from J, with 8 bases between. The CDR3 DNA reads as TGTGCCAGCAGTTTTAGGCTTGCGAACACCGGGGAGCTGTTTTTT. Translated: CASSFRLANTGELFF.

The V and J genes are TRBV5-1 and TRBJ2-7; D is perhaps TRBD1 (5 bases). The ends were cut back, 4 bases at V and 4 bases at J, with 12 bases in the middle. There are 13 residues in the CDR3. Germline CDR1 and CDR2: SGHRS and YFSETQ. This chain's CDR3 is CASSTLDSYEQYF. Here the CDR3 DNA reads TGCGCCAGCAGCACCCTTGACAGTTACGAGCAGTACTTC. Filled out from reference TRBV5-1 and TRBJ2-7, the complete variable domain reads KAGVTQTPRYLIKTRGQQVTLSCSPISGHRSVSWYQQTPGQGLQFLFEYFSETQRNKGNFPGRFSGRQFSNSRSEMNVSTLELGDSALYLCASSTLDSYEQYFGPGTRLTVT.

The chain employs TRBV11-2 and TRBJ2-3, with D perhaps assigned TRBD1 or TRBD2 (5 bases each). Germline CDR1 and CDR2: SGHAT and FQNNGV. The V gene lost 5 bases and the J gene lost 2 bases, with 11 bases spanning the gap. There are 14 residues in the CDR3. This CDR3 reads CASSPGRLTDTQYF. The CDR3 DNA is TGTGCCAGCAGCCCGGGACGGCTCACAGATACGCAGTATTTT.

A few counts support this clonotype. CDR3 in amino acids: CASAVAGAARETQYF. CDR3 coding DNA: TGTGCCAGCGCGGTCGCGGGAGCCGCTCGAGAGACCCAGTACTTC. The chain employs TRBV6-6 and TRBJ2-5; 7 nucleotides align to TRBD2. The germline V gene has CDR1 MNHNY and CDR2 SVGAGI (reference sequence). The CDR3 is 15 amino acids. V dropped 8 bases and J dropped 4; count of bases not matched to a gene: 13.

This clonotype was detected a few times. The chain uses TRBV7-9 and TRBJ2-5; D might be TRBD1 or TRBD2, each matching 5 bases. The CDR3 is made up of 11 amino acids. V gave up 7 bases and J gave up 4 bases, with 7 bases separating them. Germline CDR1 SEHNR, CDR2 FQNEAQ (reference sequence). CDR3: CASIGGETQYF. CDR3 coding DNA: TGTGCCAGCATTGGGGGAGAGACCCAGTACTTC.

The rearrangement links TRBV7-3 to TRBJ2-3; 7 bases are shared with TRBD1. CDR3 length: 12 residues. V was pared by 3 bases and J by 8 bases, with 2 bases of the junction left unmatched. Germline-derived CDR1 and CDR2 are SGHTA and FQGTGA. The CDR3 region is CASSFTGVTQYF. Written as DNA, the CDR3 is TGTGCCAGCAGCTTTACAGGGGTTACGCAGTATTTT.

The table lists this clonotype with a few counts. The chain employs TRBV6-6 and TRBJ1-2; 12 bases align to TRBD1. The ends lost 6 bases at V and 3 bases at J; junction bases unmatched: 8. This CDR3 is built from 16 residues. Germline lookup yields CDR1 MNHNY and CDR2 SVGAGI (reference sequence). The chain's CDR3 is CASRPTGTGGYYGYTF. CDR3 bases: TGTGCCAGCAGACCGACCGGGACAGGGGGCTACTATGGCTACACCTTC.

The genes are TRBV6-6 and TRBJ1-2, with 9 bases identical to TRBD1. The V gene's germline CDR1 is MNHNY and CDR2 SVGAGI (reference sequence). CDR3 size: 14 residues. The trim removed 4 bases at V and 4 bases at J, leaving 4 bases unmatched. CDR3 residues: CASSSQGASYGYTF. The CDR3 DNA is TGTGCCAGCAGTTCACAGGGGGCCAGCTATGGCTACACCTTC.

This clonotype has ten or more counts. V is TRBV20-1 and J is TRBJ1-2; D remains unclear. Per the germline V gene, CDR1 is DFQATT and CDR2 is SNEGSKA (reference sequence). Trimming pared 1 base from V and 3 bases from J, leaving 9 bases between. CDR3 size: 13 residues. CDR3 region: CSARGLEDYGYTF. CDR3 DNA: TGCAGTGCTAGAGGCCTGGAGGACTATGGCTACACCTTC.

This clonotype was seen at least ten times. This chain joins TRBV5-1 and TRBJ2-3; the match to TRBD2 covers 8 bases. This CDR3 contains 16 residues. CDR1 and CDR2 from the germline V gene are SGHRS and YFSETQ. The junction had 7 bases not matched to a gene; V was cut back by 1 base and J by 3 bases. The CDR3 DNA is TGCGCCAGCAGCTTGCAGACTAGCGACGTTACAGATACGCAGTATTTT. Translated, it gives CASSLQTSDVTDTQYF.

This clonotype was observed many times. The V gene is TRBV20-1, the J gene TRBJ1-5; 8 positions match TRBD1. The CDR3 runs 15 residues. Unmatched junction bases numbered 4, after V lost 0 bases and J lost 3 bases. Germline CDR1 is DFQATT and CDR2 is SNEGSKA (reference sequence). The CDR3 loop is CSARDGTGDNQPQHF. CDR3 DNA sequence: TGCAGTGCTAGAGATGGGACAGGAGACAATCAGCCCCAGCATTTT.

This clonotype was counted ten times or more. The chain recombines TRBV20-1 with TRBJ1-1; no clear D. CDR3 length: 14 residues. Germline V gene data show CDR1 as DFQATT and CDR2 as SNEGSKA (reference sequence). Trimming took off 1 base at V and 4 bases at J, with 13 bases between the two ends. The CDR3: CSARGGGGPTEAFF. Written as DNA, the CDR3 is TGCAGTGCTAGAGGGGGAGGAGGGCCCACTGAAGCTTTCTTT.

In this sample, this clonotype turned up a few times. The chain uses TRBV11-1 and TRBJ1-1; TRBD1 might be the D (5 bases). Germline V gene data show CDR1 as SGHAT and CDR2 as FQDESV (reference sequence). This CDR3 comprises 15 residues. The V end was cut by 0 bases, the J end by 2 bases, with 10 bases between. This chain's CDR3 is CASSLASGLNTEAFF. The CDR3 DNA reads as TGTGCCAGCAGCTTAGCTTCAGGGTTAAACACTGAAGCTTTCTTT.